These 2 T cell receptor beta chains were all obtained from the same sample, sequenced in a study of cytomegalovirus exposure and HLA in healthy donors. Researchers ran the PCR with 60 Vbeta and 13 Jbeta primers. The table came from immunoSEQ multiplex PCR; TCRdb's copy has only in-frame clones and leaves some out. Found here are about 150,000 clones, around 88% of them singletons; the top ten hold approximately 2%. The source material was PBMCs. The receptors derive from a woman aged 18-29 years in good health and CMV-seronegative.

The chain uses TRBV5-1 and TRBJ1-2; 8 nucleotides align to TRBD1. The V gene's germline CDR1 is SGHRS and CDR2 YFSETQ. The CDR3 runs 15 residues. The J segment lost 6 bases and the V segment lost 1 base, leaving 8 bases of the junction unmatched. The CDR3 region has the DNA TGCGCCAGCAGCTTGTGGGGCAGGGGGCAGGATGGCTACACCTTC. Its translation: CASSLWGRGQDGYTF.

This chain links TRBV29-1 with TRBJ2-3; 8 bases fit TRBD2. This CDR3 has 12 amino acids. Germline V gene lookup returns CDR1 SQVTM and CDR2 ANQGSEA. Trimming removed 4 bases from V and 5 bases from J; junction bases left unmatched: 2. CDR3 residues: CSVVAGIDTQYF. DNA for the CDR3: TGCAGCGTTGTAGCGGGGATAGATACGCAGTATTTT.